This passage covers 14 T cell receptor beta chains from one sample sequenced in a study of blood T cell repertoires in COVID-19. Profiling relied on immunoSEQ multiplex PCR, and the TCRdb table lists in-frame clones only, not all of them. The sample holds fewer than 85,000 clones, around 86% seen once. The sample consisted of peripheral blood. These receptors all come from a man aged 50-60 years with active COVID-19.

This clone was seen just once. The chain couples TRBV7-2 to TRBJ2-4, with 7 bases aligning to TRBD1. The V and J ends lost 1 base and 6 bases, in that order; junction bases with no gene match: 3. The CDR3 runs 14 residues. The germline V gene encodes CDR1 SGHTA and CDR2 FQGNSA. As DNA, the CDR3 is TGTGCCAGCAGCTTAGGTGCAGGGGGAAACATTCAGTACTTC. Translated: CASSLGAGGNIQYF.

The chain links TRBV5-6 to TRBJ1-2; D might be TRBD1 (5 bases). CDR3 length equals 17 residues. The V end lost 2 bases, the J end lost 5 bases, and 22 bases lay between the germline ends. The germline V gene encodes CDR1 SGHDT and CDR2 YYEEEE. The CDR3 bases are TGTGCCAGCAGCTTCGAAGAAAACGAAGCGGGACTTTATGGCTACACCTTC. This encodes CASSFEENEAGLYGYTF.

Here the CDR3 DNA reads TGTGCCAGCAGTGCCGTCTCACGTACTAGCGGGGGGGAGACCCAGTACTTC. Residues: CASSAVSRTSGGETQYF. J is TRBJ2-5 and V is TRBV6-2 or TRBV6-3, with 12 bases aligning to TRBD2. CDR1 is MNHEY and CDR2 is SVGEGT in the germline V gene. The CDR3 consists of 17 residues. V lost 5 bases, J lost 5 bases, and 12 bases stayed unmatched.

The chain joins TRBV19 to TRBJ1-2; D unclear. Germline CDR1 LNHDA, CDR2 SQIVND (reference sequence). This CDR3 is 16 amino acids long. V dropped 7 bases and J dropped 4 bases, with 22 bases sitting between them. CDR3 in amino acids: CASNVVEHSPSYGYTF. CDR3 DNA: TGTGCCAGTAACGTTGTCGAGCACTCACCTAGCTATGGCTACACCTTC.

This rearrangement joins TRBV15 to TRBJ2-3, with 9 bases lining up with TRBD1. CDR3 size: 15 residues. In germline, CDR1 is LNHNV, CDR2 YYDKDF (reference sequence). Trimming cost V 6 bases and J 4 bases; bases outside gene matches: 8. The CDR3 DNA reads TGTGCCACCAGGGAGGGGACAGGGTTGCCAGATACGCAGTATTTT. Translation: CATREGTGLPDTQYF.

This chain joins TRBV27 and TRBJ2-4; D remains unclear. V lost 2 bases and J lost 13, with 15 bases in between. CDR3 size: 13 residues. Germline CDR1 is MNHEY and CDR2 is SMNVEV (reference sequence). The CDR3, as DNA: TGTGCCAGCAGTTTACCCTTAAGGCGGCGACAGTACTTC. This gives the protein CASSLPLRRRQYF.

V gene TRBV7-9 combines with J gene TRBJ2-7, with TRBD2 matching over 7 bases. Trimming at V came to 2 bases and at J to 4 bases, leaving 8 bases not matched to a gene. The CDR3 spans 15 residues. From germline, CDR1 is SEHNR and CDR2 FQNEAQ (reference sequence). The CDR3 is CASSLRGGRSYEQYF. The CDR3, as DNA: TGTGCCAGCAGCTTACGGGGAGGGAGGTCGTACGAGCAGTACTTC.

This chain joins TRBV2 and TRBJ1-1; maybe TRBD1 (5 bases). The CDR3 is 12 residues long. The V and J ends lost 2 bases and 4 bases respectively, with 5 bases between them. CDR1 is SNHLY, CDR2 FYNNEI, per germline. The CDR3 DNA reads as TGTGCCAGCAGTGAACAGGGCACTGAAGCTTTCTTT. Protein: CASSEQGTEAFF.

The chain has TRBV5-6 and TRBJ2-1, with D possibly matching TRBD2 (6 bases). The CDR3 sequence is 15 residues long. Germline lookup yields CDR1 SGHDT and CDR2 YYEEEE. The ends were cut back, 4 bases at V and 6 bases at J, with 17 bases in the middle. The CDR3 protein is CASSPRFREINEQFF. The CDR3 bases are TGTGCCAGCAGCCCTCGATTCCGGGAGATCAATGAGCAGTTCTTC.

The DNA of the CDR3 is TGTGCCAGCAGTGGGGCCGGGACAGGGAAGGGAAACACCATATATTTT. This gives the protein CASSGAGTGKGNTIYF. The chain carries TRBV2 and TRBJ1-3, with 9 bases that match TRBD1. V lost 4 bases and J lost 4; bases outside the gene matches: 8. Germline CDR1 SNHLY, CDR2 FYNNEI. The CDR3 is 16 residues long. Combining the CDR3 with reference TRBV2 and TRBJ1-3 gives the whole variable domain EPEVTQTPSHQVTQMGQEVILRCVPISNHLYFYWYRQILGQKVEFLVSFYNNEISEKSEIFDDQFSVERPDGSNFTLKIRSTKLEDSAMYFCASSGAGTGKGNTIYFGEGSWLTVV.

The gene calls are TRBV6-2 or TRBV6-3 and TRBJ2-3, with TRBD1 identical over 9 bases. The V segment lost 0 bases and the J segment 2 bases; nucleotides outside the gene matches: 12. The CDR3 consists of 19 residues. Germline CDR1 reads MNHEY; CDR2 reads SVGEGT. The CDR3 sequence is CASSYSTWMGQGDTDTQYF. The CDR3 region has the DNA TGTGCCAGCAGTTACTCAACCTGGATGGGACAGGGTGACACAGATACGCAGTATTTT.

The chain employs TRBV5-4 and TRBJ2-5; 10 positions agree with TRBD1. CDR1 and CDR2 (germline): SGHNT, YYREEE (reference sequence). CDR3 size: 13 residues. CDR3 in DNA: TGTGCAACGACAGGGGGCGGCCAAGAGACCCAGTACTTC. Translated, it gives CATTGGGQETQYF.

This rearrangement joins TRBV5-1 to TRBJ2-7, with 8 nucleotides matching TRBD1. With V trimmed by 4 bases and J by 3 bases, 9 bases remained unmatched. The CDR3 runs to 15 residues. In germline, CDR1 is SGHRS, CDR2 YFSETQ. Here the CDR3 reads CASSVSGGRVYEQYF. In DNA, the CDR3 is TGCGCCAGCAGCGTCTCAGGGGGCAGGGTCTACGAGCAGTACTTC.

V is TRBV5-1 and J is TRBJ2-4; TRBD1 is a possible D gene (5 bases). The V end lost 1 base, the J end lost 5 bases, and 13 bases lay between the germline ends. Per the germline V gene, CDR1 is SGHRS and CDR2 is YFSETQ. CDR3 length: 15 amino acids. The CDR3 DNA is TGCGCCAGCAGCTTGAGCAGGGCCAAAGAAAACATTCAGTACTTC. Translated, it gives CASSLSRAKENIQYF.